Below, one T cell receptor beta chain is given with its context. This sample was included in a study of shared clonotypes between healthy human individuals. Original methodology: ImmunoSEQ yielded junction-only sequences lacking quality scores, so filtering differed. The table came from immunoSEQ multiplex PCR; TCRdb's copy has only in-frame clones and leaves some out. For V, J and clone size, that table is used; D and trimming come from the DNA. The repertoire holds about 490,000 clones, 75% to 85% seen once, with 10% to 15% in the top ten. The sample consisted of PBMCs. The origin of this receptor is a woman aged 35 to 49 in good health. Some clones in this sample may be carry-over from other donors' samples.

The chain's CDR3 is CASSLSGVAQETQYF. In DNA, the CDR3 is TGTGCCAGCAGCTTATCGGGAGTTGCGCAAGAGACCCAGTACTTC. The chain uses TRBV7-3 and TRBJ2-5; D is possibly TRBD2 (6 bases). Germline-derived CDR1 and CDR2 are SGHTA and FQGTGA. The length of the CDR3 is 15 residues. Between the trimmed V and J ends, which lost 2 bases and 2 bases, there was a span of 12 bases.